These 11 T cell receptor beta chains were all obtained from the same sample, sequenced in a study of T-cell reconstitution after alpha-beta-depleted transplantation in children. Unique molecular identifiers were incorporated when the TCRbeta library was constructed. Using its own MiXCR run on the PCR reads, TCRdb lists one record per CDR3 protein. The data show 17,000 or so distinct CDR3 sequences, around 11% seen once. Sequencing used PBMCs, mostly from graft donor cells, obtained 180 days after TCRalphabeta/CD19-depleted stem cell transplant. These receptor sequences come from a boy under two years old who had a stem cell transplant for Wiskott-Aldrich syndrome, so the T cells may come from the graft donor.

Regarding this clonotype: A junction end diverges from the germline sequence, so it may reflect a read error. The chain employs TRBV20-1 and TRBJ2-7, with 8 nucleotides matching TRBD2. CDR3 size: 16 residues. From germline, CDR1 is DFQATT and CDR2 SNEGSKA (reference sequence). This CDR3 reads CCARDLDWLAGKEQYF. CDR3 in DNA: TGCTGTGCTAGAGATCTTGATTGGCTAGCGGGTAAGGAGCAGTACTTC.

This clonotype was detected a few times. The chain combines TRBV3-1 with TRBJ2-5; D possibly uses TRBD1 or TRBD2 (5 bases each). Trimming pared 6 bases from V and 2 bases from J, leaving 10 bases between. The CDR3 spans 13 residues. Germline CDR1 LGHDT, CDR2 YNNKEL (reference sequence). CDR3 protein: CASSRDRQETQYF. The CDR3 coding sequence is TGTGCCAGCAGTCGGGACCGGCAAGAGACCCAGTACTTC.

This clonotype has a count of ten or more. CDR3 amino acids: CASSFRTLDRAKQYF. DNA of the CDR3: TGTGCCAGCAGCTTTCGCACCCTAGACAGGGCTAAGCAGTACTTC. This chain joins TRBV7-9 and TRBJ2-7; 7 positions agree with TRBD1. V lost 3 bases, J lost 8 bases, and 13 bases stayed unmatched. This CDR3 is built from 15 residues. Germline values: CDR1 SEHNR, CDR2 FQNEAQ (reference sequence).

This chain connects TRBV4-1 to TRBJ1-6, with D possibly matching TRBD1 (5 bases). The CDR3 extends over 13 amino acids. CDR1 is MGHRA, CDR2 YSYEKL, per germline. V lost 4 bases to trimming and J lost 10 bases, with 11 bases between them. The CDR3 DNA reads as TGCGCCAGCAGCCGGGACTGGGGGTCACCCCTCCACTTT. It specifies CASSRDWGSPLHF.

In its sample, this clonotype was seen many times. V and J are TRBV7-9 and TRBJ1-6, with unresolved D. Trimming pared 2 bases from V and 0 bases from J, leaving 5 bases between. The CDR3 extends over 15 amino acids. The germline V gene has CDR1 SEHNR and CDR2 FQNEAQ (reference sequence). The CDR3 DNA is TGTGCCAGCAGCTTATATGACTCCTATAATTCACCCCTCCACTTT. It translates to CASSLYDSYNSPLHF. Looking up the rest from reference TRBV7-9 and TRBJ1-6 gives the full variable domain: DTGVSQNPRHKITKRGQNVTFRCDPISEHNRLYWYRQTLGQGPEFLTYFQNEAQLEKSRLLSDRFSAERPKGSFSTLEIQRTEQGDSAMYLCASSLYDSYNSPLHFGNGTRLTVT.

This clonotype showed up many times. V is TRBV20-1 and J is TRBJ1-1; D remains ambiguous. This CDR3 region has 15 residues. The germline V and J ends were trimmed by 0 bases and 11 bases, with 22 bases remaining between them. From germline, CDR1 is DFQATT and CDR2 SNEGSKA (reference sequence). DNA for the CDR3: TGCAGTGCTAGAGATCGGGTACGATCACCGGGGAGGGCTTTCTTT. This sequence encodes CSARDRVRSPGRAFF.

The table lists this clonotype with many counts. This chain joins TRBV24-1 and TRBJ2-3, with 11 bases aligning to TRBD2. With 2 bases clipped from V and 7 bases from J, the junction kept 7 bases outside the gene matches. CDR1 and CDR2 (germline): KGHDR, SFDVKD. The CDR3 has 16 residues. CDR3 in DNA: TGTGCCACCAGTGATTCCGTTCTAGCGGGAGGATATACGCAGTATTTT. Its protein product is CATSDSVLAGGYTQYF.

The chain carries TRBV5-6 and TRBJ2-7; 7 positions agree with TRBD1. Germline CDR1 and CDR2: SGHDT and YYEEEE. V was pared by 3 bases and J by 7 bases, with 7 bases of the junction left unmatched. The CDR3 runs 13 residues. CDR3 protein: CASSWGQLREQYF. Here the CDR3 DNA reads TGTGCCAGCAGCTGGGGACAGCTTAGGGAGCAGTACTTC.

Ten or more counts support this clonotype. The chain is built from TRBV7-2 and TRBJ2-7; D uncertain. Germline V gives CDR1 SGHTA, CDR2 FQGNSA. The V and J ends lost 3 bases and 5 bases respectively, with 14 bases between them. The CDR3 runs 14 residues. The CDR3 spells CASSFNPAYDEQYF. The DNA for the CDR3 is TGTGCCAGCAGCTTTAACCCAGCGTATGACGAGCAGTACTTC.

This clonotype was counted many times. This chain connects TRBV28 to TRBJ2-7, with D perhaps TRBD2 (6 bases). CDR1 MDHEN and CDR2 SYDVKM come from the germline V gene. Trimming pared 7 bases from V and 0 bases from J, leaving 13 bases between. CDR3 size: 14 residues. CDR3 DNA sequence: TGTGCCAGCAACGTGGGGGACTTCTCCTACGAGCAGTACTTC. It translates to CASNVGDFSYEQYF.

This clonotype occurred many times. The CDR3 DNA reads as TGTGCCGTCTGGGACAGGGGGCTGTATGAGCAGTTCTTC. Its protein product is CAVWDRGLYEQFF. The chain links TRBV19 to TRBJ2-1, with 12 bases matching TRBD1. The CDR3 totals 13 residues. Germline-derived CDR1 and CDR2 are LNHDA and SQIVND (reference sequence). The junction had 7 bases not matched to a gene; V was cut back by 11 bases and J by 8 bases.